Presented here are 9 T cell receptor beta chains from one specimen sequenced in a study of cytomegalovirus exposure and HLA in healthy donors (dated by TCRdb to about 2017). The method was the immunoSEQ multiplex PCR assay. For the multiplex PCR, a mixture combining 60 forward primers for TCR Vbeta segments and 13 reverse primers for TCR Jbeta segments was used. TCRdb obtained this table from immuneACCESS and retained in-frame rearrangements with V and J assigned. These tables miss some clones; where compared with another copy, unresolved V genes account for less than half of the shortfall, and the remainder is unexplained. The table for this sample shows about 64,000 clones. The ten most abundant clones make up about 3.5% of the sample. The source material was PBMCs. Every receptor here comes from a woman between 18 and 29 years old in good health and CMV-seronegative.

The chain uses TRBV6-5 and TRBJ1-4; no firm D call. V was cut by 0 bases and J by 8 bases, with 10 bases left in between. The CDR3 contains 14 residues. Germline V gene data show CDR1 as MNHEY and CDR2 as SVGAGI. CDR3: CASSYSSGWEKLFF. The CDR3 DNA reads as TGTGCCAGCAGTTACTCGTCGGGGTGGGAAAAACTGTTTTTT.

The CDR3 coding sequence is TGTGCCTGGAGTGTACTCCGGCTAGCGGGGGGCACAGATACGCAGTATTTT. It is translated as CAWSVLRLAGGTDTQYF. The V gene is TRBV30, the J gene TRBJ2-3; 10 bases fit TRBD2. There are 17 residues in the CDR3. The germline CDR1 and CDR2 sequences are GTSNPN and SVGIG (reference sequence). Losses at the gene ends were 0 bases for V and 1 base for J; bases not matched to a gene: 7.

This chain connects TRBV4-2 to TRBJ2-7; the match to TRBD2 covers 13 bases. CDR3 size: 17 residues. The V gene's germline CDR1 is LGHNA and CDR2 YNFKEQ. J was trimmed by 3 bases and V by 0 bases; bases with no gene match: 5. CDR3 region: CASSQELAGGASYEQYF. CDR3 in DNA: TGTGCCAGCAGCCAAGAACTAGCGGGGGGGGCAAGCTACGAGCAGTACTTC.

Remarks on this clone: Distinct nucleotide sequences in the sample also encode this CDR3. V usage is TRBV9 and J usage is TRBJ2-5; 8 nucleotides agree with TRBD1. The CDR3 totals 13 residues. Per the germline V gene, CDR1 is SGDLS and CDR2 is YYNGEE. Germline trimming cut 0 bases from V and 7 bases from J; bases unmatched to any gene: 2. The CDR3 region has the DNA TGTGCCAGCAGCGTAGAACAGGGGGGGACCCAGTACTTC. This gives the protein CASSVEQGGTQYF.

The chain links TRBV4-2 to TRBJ2-1; TRBD2 aligns across 13 bases. V was clipped by 2 bases and J by 6 bases; unmatched bases: 4. The germline CDR1 and CDR2 sequences are LGHNA and YNFKEQ. The CDR3 has 16 amino acids. As DNA, the CDR3 is TGTGCCAGCAGCCAATCGGGACTAGCGGGGTCCAATGAGCAGTTCTTC. Its translation is CASSQSGLAGSNEQFF.

The rearrangement links TRBV6-1 to TRBJ2-7; TRBD1 matches at 7 bases. Germline CDR1 reads MNHNS; CDR2 reads SASEGT. This CDR3 has 14 residues. With V trimmed by 6 bases and J by 2 bases, 7 bases remained unmatched. The CDR3 region is CASSPTGSTYEQYF. Here the CDR3 DNA reads TGTGCCAGCAGCCCGACAGGGAGCACCTACGAGCAGTACTTC.

The CDR3 nucleotides are TGTGCCAGCAAGGACCGCGACCGAAGACAGGGGCTTGTCGCCATATATTTT. Its translation: CASKDRDRRQGLVAIYF. The chain has TRBV6-4 and TRBJ1-3; 8 bases match TRBD1. CDR1 and CDR2 from the germline V gene are MRHNA and SNTAGT. The CDR3 loop spans 17 amino acids. V trimming: 7 bases; J trimming: 11 bases; junction bases outside the gene matches: 22.

This rearrangement joins TRBV28 to TRBJ2-7; tentative D call: TRBD1 (6 bases). Germline V lookup: CDR1 MDHEN, CDR2 SYDVKM. The CDR3 is 15 residues long. Between the trimmed V and J ends, which lost 2 bases and 2 bases, there was a span of 13 bases. The chain's CDR3 is CASSLGRGGPYEQYF. For the CDR3, the DNA is TGTGCCAGCAGTTTAGGCAGGGGTGGCCCCTACGAGCAGTACTTC.

V is TRBV6-1 and J is TRBJ2-1, with TRBD2 matching over 7 bases. The CDR3 is 14 residues long. Per the germline V gene, CDR1 is MNHNS and CDR2 is SASEGT. Trimming took 0 bases from V and 4 from J; bases not matched to a gene: 0. CDR3 sequence reads: CASSEAGGYNEQFF. CDR3 nucleotides: TGTGCCAGCAGTGAAGCGGGGGGGTACAATGAGCAGTTCTTC.